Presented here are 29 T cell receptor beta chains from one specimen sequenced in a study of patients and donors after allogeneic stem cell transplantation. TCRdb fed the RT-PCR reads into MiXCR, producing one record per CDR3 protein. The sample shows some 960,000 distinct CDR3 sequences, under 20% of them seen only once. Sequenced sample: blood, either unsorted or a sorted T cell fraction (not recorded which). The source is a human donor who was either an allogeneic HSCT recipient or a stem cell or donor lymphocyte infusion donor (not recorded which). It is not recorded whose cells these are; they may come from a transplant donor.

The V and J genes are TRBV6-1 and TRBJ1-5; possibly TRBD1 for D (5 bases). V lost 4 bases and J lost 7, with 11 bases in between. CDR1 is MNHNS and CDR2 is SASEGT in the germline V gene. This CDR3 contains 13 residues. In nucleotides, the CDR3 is TGTGCCAGCAGTGCTCGGGGCGAGCAGCCCCAGCATTTT. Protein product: CASSARGEQPQHF.

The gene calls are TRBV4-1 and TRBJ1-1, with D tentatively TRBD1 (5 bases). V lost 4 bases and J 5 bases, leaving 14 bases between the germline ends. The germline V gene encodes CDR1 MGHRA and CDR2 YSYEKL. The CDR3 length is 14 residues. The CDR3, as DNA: TGCGCCAGCAGCCCTGGGACTGGACGGACTGAAGCTTTCTTT. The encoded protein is CASSPGTGRTEAFF.

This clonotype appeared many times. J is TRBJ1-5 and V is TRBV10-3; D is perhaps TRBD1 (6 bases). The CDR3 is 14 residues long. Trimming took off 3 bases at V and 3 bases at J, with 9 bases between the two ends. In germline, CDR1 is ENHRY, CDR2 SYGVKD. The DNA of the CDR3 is TGTGCCATCAGTGATGGGACACACAATCAGCCCCAGCATTTT. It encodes CAISDGTHNQPQHF.

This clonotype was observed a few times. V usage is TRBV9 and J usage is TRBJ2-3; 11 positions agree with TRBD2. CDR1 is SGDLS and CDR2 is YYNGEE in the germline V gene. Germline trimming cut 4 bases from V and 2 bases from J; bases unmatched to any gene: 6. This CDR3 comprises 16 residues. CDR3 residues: CASSRRSGRDTDTQYF. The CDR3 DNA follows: TGTGCCAGCAGCCGACGTAGCGGGAGGGACACAGATACGCAGTATTTT.

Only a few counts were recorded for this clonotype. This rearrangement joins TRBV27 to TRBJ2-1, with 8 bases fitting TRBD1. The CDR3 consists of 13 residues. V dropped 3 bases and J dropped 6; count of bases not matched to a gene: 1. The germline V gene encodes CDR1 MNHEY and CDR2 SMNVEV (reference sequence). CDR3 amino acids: CASSFGQGNEQFF. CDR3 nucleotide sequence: TGTGCCAGCAGTTTTGGACAGGGCAATGAGCAGTTCTTC.

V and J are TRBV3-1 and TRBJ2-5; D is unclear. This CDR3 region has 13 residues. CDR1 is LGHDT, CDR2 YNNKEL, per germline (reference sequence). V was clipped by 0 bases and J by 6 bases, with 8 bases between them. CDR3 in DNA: TGTGCCAGCAGCCAAGATCCAGCCCAGACCCAGTACTTC. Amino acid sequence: CASSQDPAQTQYF.

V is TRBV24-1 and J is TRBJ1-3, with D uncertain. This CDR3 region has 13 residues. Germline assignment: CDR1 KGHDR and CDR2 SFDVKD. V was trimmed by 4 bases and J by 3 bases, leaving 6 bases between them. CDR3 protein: CATSEPNGNTIYF. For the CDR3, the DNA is TGTGCCACCAGTGAGCCCAATGGAAACACCATATATTTT.

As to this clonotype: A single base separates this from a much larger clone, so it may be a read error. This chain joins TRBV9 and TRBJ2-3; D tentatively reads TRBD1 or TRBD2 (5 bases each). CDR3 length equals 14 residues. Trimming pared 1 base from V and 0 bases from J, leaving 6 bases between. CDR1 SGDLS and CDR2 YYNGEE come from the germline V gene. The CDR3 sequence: CASSVWGSTDTQYF. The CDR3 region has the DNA TGTGCCAGCAGCGTATGGGGGAGCACAGATACGCAGTATTTT.

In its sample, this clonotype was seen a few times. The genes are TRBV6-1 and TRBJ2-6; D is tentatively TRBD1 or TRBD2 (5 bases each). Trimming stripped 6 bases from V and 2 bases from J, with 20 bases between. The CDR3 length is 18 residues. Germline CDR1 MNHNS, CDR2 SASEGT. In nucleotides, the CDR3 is TGTGCCAGCAGCCACTCTCTGGGTTGGGGGACTGGGGCCAACGTCCTGACTTTC. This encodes CASSHSLGWGTGANVLTF.

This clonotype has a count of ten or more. CDR3 sequence: CSVLTSGSSYEQYF. CDR3 nucleotide sequence: TGCAGCGTTTTGACTAGCGGGAGCTCCTACGAGCAGTACTTC. The chain carries TRBV29-1 and TRBJ2-7; 12 nucleotides match TRBD2. The V and J ends lost 5 bases and 0 bases, in that order; junction bases with no gene match: 2. CDR1 and CDR2 (germline): SQVTM, ANQGSEA. The CDR3 is made up of 14 amino acids.

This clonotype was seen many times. CDR3: CATSRDRGAYEQYF. CDR3 nucleotide sequence: TGTGCCACCAGCAGAGACAGGGGAGCCTACGAGCAGTACTTC. The chain couples TRBV15 to TRBJ2-7, with D maybe TRBD1 (6 bases). V lost 0 bases and J lost 2, with 8 bases in between. Germline CDR1 reads LNHNV; CDR2 reads YYDKDF (reference sequence). CDR3 length: 14 residues.

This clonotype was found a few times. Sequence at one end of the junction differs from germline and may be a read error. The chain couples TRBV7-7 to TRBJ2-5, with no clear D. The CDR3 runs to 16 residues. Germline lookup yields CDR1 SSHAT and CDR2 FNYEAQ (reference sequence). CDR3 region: CASSLGPQNPQETQYF. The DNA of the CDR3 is TGTGCTAGCAGCTTAGGGCCACAAAACCCACAAGAGACCCAGTACTTC.

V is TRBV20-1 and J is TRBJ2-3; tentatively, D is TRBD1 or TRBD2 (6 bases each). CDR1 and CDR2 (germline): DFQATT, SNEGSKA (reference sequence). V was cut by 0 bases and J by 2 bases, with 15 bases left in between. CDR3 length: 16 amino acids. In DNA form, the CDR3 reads TGCAGTGCTAGAGATAGCTTGCGGGACACCACAGATACGCAGTATTTT. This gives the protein CSARDSLRDTTDTQYF.

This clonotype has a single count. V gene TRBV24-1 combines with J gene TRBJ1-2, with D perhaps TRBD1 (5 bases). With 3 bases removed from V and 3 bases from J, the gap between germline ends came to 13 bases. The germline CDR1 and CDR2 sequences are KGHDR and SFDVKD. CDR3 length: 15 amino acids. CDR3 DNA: TGTGCCACCAGTGATGCTCTGACAGACTACTATGGCTACACCTTC. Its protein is CATSDALTDYYGYTF.

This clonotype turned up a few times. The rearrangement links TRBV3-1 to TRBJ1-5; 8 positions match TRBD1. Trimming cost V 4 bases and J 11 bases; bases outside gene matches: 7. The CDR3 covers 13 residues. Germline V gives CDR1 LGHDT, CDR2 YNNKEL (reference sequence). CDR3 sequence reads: CASSLRQGLTQHF. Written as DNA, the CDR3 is TGTGCCAGCAGCCTACGACAGGGGTTGACCCAGCATTTT.

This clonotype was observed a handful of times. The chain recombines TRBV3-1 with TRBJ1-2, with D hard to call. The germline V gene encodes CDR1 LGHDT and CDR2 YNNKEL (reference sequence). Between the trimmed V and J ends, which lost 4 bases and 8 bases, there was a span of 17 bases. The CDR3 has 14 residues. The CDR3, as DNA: TGTGCCAGCAGCCCGCCGACGGGCTCGTTCGGCTACACCTTC. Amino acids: CASSPPTGSFGYTF.

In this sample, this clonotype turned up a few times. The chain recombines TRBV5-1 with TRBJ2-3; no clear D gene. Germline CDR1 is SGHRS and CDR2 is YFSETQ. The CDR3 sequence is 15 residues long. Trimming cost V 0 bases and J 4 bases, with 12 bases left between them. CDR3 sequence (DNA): TGCGCCAGCAGCTTGGGTCCGTATGGGGCAGATACGCAGTATTTT. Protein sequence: CASSLGPYGADTQYF.

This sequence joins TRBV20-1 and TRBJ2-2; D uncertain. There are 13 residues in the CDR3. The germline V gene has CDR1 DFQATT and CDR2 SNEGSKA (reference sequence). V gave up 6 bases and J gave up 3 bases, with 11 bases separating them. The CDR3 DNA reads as TGCAGTGCCCCTCGACGGGACACCGGGGAGCTGTTTTTT. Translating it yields CSAPRRDTGELFF.

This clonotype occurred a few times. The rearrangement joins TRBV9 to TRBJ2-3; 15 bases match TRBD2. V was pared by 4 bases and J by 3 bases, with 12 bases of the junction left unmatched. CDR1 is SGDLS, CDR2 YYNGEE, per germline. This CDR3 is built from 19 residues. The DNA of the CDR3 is TGTGCCAGCAGCCCAGGACTAGCGGGAGGGCTAAGGGCGACAGATACGCAGTATTTT. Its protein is CASSPGLAGGLRATDTQYF. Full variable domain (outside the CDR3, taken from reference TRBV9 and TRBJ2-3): DSGVTQTPKHLITATGQRVTLRCSPRSGDLSVYWYQQSLDQGLQFLIQYYNGEERAKGNILERFSAQQFPDLHSELNLSSLELGDSALYFCASSPGLAGGLRATDTQYFGPGTRLTVL.

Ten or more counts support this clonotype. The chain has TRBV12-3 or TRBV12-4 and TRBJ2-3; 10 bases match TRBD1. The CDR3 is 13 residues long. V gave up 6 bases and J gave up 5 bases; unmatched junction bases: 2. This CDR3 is CASRGQGQDTQYF. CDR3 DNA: TGTGCCAGCAGGGGACAGGGGCAAGATACGCAGTATTTT.

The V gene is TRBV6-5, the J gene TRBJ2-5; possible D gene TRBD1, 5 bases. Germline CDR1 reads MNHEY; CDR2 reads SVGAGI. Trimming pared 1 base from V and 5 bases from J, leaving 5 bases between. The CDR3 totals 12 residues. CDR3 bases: TGTGCCAGCAGTTACTGGGGCGAGACCCAGTACTTC. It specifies CASSYWGETQYF.

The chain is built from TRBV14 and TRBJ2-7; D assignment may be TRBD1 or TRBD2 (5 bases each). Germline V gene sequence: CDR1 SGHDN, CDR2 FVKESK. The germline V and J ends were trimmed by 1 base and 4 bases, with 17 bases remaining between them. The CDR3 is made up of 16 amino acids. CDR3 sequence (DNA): TGTGCCAGCAGCCAAGTGTCCGGGACCTACACATACGAGCAGTACTTC. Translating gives CASSQVSGTYTYEQYF.

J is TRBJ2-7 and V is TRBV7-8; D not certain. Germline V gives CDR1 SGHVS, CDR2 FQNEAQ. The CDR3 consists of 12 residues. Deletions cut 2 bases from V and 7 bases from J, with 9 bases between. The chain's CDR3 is CASSLKGREQYF. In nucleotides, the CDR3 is TGTGCCAGCAGCTTAAAGGGTCGGGAGCAGTACTTC.

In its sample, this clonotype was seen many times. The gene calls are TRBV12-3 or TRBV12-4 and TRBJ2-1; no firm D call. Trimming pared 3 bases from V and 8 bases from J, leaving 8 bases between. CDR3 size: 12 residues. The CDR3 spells CASSFRSDEQFF. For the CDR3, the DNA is TGTGCCAGCAGTTTTCGGTCGGATGAGCAGTTCTTC.

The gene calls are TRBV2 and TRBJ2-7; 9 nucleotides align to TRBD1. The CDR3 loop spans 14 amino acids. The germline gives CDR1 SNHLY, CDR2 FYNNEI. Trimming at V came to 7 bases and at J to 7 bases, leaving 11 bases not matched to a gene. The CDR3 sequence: CASTPGTGRQEQYF. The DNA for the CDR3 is TGTGCCAGCACCCCTGGGACAGGGAGGCAGGAGCAGTACTTC.

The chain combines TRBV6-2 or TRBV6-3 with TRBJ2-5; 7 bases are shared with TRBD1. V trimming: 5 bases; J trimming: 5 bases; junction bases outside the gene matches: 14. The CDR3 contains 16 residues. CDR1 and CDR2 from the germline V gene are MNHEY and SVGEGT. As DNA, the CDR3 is TGTGCCAGCAGTCATCGCCCGAACAGGGGACGGGAGACCCAGTACTTC. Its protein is CASSHRPNRGRETQYF.

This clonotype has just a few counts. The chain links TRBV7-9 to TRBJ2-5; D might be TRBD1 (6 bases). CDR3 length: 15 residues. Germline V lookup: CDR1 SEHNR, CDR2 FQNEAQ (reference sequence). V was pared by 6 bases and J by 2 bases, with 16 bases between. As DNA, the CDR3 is TGTGCCAGCAGTTGGAGTACAGGGCCGCAAGAGACCCAGTACTTC. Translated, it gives CASSWSTGPQETQYF.

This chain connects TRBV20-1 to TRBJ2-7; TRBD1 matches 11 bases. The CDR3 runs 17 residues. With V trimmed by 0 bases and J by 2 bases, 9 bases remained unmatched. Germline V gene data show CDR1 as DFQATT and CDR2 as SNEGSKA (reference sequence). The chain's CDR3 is CSARDPSGTGGTYEQYF. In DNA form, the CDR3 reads TGCAGTGCTAGAGATCCCTCGGGGACAGGGGGTACCTACGAGCAGTACTTC.

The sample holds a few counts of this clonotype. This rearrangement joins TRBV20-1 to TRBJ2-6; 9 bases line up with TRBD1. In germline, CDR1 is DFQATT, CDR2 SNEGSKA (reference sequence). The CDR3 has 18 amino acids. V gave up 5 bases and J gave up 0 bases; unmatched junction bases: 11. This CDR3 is CSAGVRDRDLSGANVLTF. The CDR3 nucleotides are TGCAGTGCTGGAGTCCGGGACAGGGATCTCTCTGGGGCCAACGTCCTGACTTTC.